This T cell receptor (beta chain) was captured in a study of T cell changes during pregnancy in multiple sclerosis. Germline loops: CDR1 LGHNA, CDR2 YNFKEQ. The germline V and J ends were trimmed by 4 bases and 2 bases, with 8 bases remaining between them. This CDR3 spans 14 amino acids. TCRdb's copy holds only in-frame clones and misses some; the assay was immunoSEQ multiplex PCR. The sample yields tens of thousands of clones, 92% seen once. The chain joins TRBV4-2 to TRBJ1-4; D gene ambiguous. Sequenced material: peripheral blood, taken in the second trimester of pregnancy. The clonotype was recovered from a female donor in good health, enrolled as a control in a pregnancy study. The CDR3 bases are TGTGCCAGCAGCCTCCCCCGGACTAATGAAAAACTGTTTTTT. It is translated as CASSLPRTNEKLFF.